Below, one T cell receptor (beta chain) is given with its context. Its cognate antigen is unknown. Measured with immunoSEQ multiplex PCR; TCRdb has only the in-frame clones, and not every one. The sample holds some 120,000 clones, 85% to 95% seen once. These data originate in a study of cytomegalovirus exposure and HLA in healthy donors. Study conclusions and caveats: Testing in vitro showed three CMV-associated chains specific for CMV antigens.

The germline CDR1 and CDR2 sequences are LNHDA and SQIVND (reference sequence). V lost 3 bases to trimming and J lost 6 bases; unmatched junction nucleotides: 6. This CDR3 has 16 amino acids. The sequence was obtained from a young woman in good health and CMV-seronegative. The J gene is TRBJ2-1, the V gene TRBV19; TRBD2 matches 12 bases. Sequenced sample: PBMCs. The CDR3 DNA follows: TGTGCCAGTAGTATCTCTCCGGGACTAGCGGGCAATGAGCAGTTCTTC. It yields the protein CASSISPGLAGNEQFF. The whole variable domain, filled in from reference TRBV19 and TRBJ2-1, reads DGGITQSPKYLFRKEGQNVTLSCEQNLNHDAMYWYRQDPGQGLRLIYYSQIVNDFQKGDIAEGYSVSREKKESFPLTVTSAQKNPTAFYLCASSISPGLAGNEQFFGPGTRLTVL.